The present T cell receptor (beta chain) was sequenced within a study of OX40 agonist ivuxolimab in advanced cancers. Study conclusions and caveats: At doses 0.1 to 3.0 mg/kg, CD4+ and CD8+ clones expanded.

Germline CDR1 and CDR2: ENHRY and SYGVKD. This CDR3 contains 12 residues. Trimming took 3 bases from V and 5 from J, leaving 5 bases between them. TCRdb keeps only in-frame clones here, not all; method: immunoSEQ multiplex PCR. This sample has approximately 61,000 clones, with roughly 90% found just once. Worth noting for this clone: Its antigen remains unknown.

The sequences come from CD4+ or CD8+ T cells sorted from blood, collected in a trial of the OX40 agonist ivuxolimab. This sequence joins TRBV10-3 and TRBJ2-1; D unresolved. The TCR was taken from an adult with an advanced solid tumor such as melanoma, head and neck, liver or kidney cancer. The CDR3 protein is CAISEQHNEQFF. Here the CDR3 DNA reads TGTGCCATCAGTGAACAACACAATGAGCAGTTCTTC.